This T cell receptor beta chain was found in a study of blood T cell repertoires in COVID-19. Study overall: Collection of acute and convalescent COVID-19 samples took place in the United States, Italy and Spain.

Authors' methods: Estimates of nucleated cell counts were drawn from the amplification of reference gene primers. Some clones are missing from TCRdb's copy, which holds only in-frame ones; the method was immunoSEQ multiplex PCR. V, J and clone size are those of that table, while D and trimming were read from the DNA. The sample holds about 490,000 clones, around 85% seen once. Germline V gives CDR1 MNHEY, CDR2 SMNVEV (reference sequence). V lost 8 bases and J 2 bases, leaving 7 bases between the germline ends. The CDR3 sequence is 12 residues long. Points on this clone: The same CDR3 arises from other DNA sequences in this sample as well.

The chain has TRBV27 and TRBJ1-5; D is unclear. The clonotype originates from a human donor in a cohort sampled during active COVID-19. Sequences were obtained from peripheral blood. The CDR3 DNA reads TGTGCCAGCTCCGGGGGCAATCAGCCCCAGCATTTT. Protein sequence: CASSGGNQPQHF.